Following are 3 T cell receptor beta chains from one sample sequenced in a study of blood T cell repertoires in COVID-19 (dated by TCRdb to about 2020). The receptor library was made with the immunoSEQ multiplex PCR assay. The source is immuneACCESS, and TCRdb retained only in-frame sequences with V and J called. Part of the clones is not carried over; for the studies checked, unresolved V genes explain less than half of this, and the remainder is unexplained. The sample table records under 300,000 clones; 84% of these occur just once. The top ten clones comprise under 5% of the sample. The sample consisted of peripheral blood. The receptors were sampled from a man in his fifties with acute or convalescent COVID-19.

V usage is TRBV6-5 and J usage is TRBJ2-7; 9 positions agree with TRBD1. V lost 2 bases to trimming and J lost 4 bases; unmatched junction nucleotides: 3. Germline-derived CDR1 and CDR2 are MNHEY and SVGAGI. CDR3 length: 14 amino acids. CDR3 residues: CASSYGGQGYEQYF. Written as DNA, the CDR3 is TGTGCCAGCAGTTACGGGGGACAGGGTTACGAGCAGTACTTC.

This rearrangement joins TRBV30 to TRBJ1-3, with D perhaps TRBD1 (5 bases). The V gene lost 5 bases and the J gene lost 4 bases, with 15 bases spanning the gap. The germline gives CDR1 GTSNPN, CDR2 SVGIG (reference sequence). CDR3 length: 14 amino acids. CDR3 region: CAWQGGMSGNTIYF. CDR3 bases: TGTGCCTGGCAGGGAGGAATGTCCGGAAACACCATATATTTT.

The rearrangement links TRBV5-6 to TRBJ2-7; maybe TRBD2 (6 bases). Germline V lookup: CDR1 SGHDT, CDR2 YYEEEE. The CDR3 extends over 14 amino acids. Deletions cut 0 bases from V and 5 bases from J, with 12 bases between. The CDR3 bases are TGTGCCAGCAGCTTGGGGGCGGGGTTCGACGAGCAGTACTTC. Protein: CASSLGAGFDEQYF.